This T cell receptor beta chain appears in the sequencing data of a study of blood T cell repertoires in COVID-19. Study details: COVID-19 samples collected from the United States, Italy and Spain covered acute and convalescent phases.

Here immunoSEQ multiplex PCR was the method, and the copy in TCRdb shows in-frame clones only, minus some. The sample records about 330,000 clones, about 85% being singletons. Participant ages covered about 18 to 95 years across 24 US areas. Allocation to cohorts depended on clinical history reported by the participants. Cohort 3 donors counted as recovered after two negative PCRs, clearance, or resolved symptoms. This TCR was recovered from a woman under 40 who had recovered from COVID-19. The material sequenced was PBMCs or T cells enriched from blood (not recorded which).

In nucleotides, the CDR3 is TGTGCCAGCAGACCCGGGGGATTAGGAGATACGCAGTATTTT. It specifies CASRPGGLGDTQYF. The V gene is TRBV6-5, the J gene TRBJ2-3, with D possibly TRBD2 on 6 matching bases. This CDR3 is built from 14 residues. Between the trimmed V and J ends, which lost 6 bases and 5 bases, there was a span of 15 bases. The V gene's germline CDR1 is MNHEY and CDR2 SVGAGI.